The rows below give T cell receptor beta chains drawn from one sample of a study of type 1 regulatory T cells. MiXCR was run by TCRdb on the reads, yielding one entry per CDR3 protein. This sample has 70,000 or so distinct CDR3 sequences; around 20% occur once, and the top ten carry roughly 8.3%. For these TCRs, the target antigens are not known. The specimen sequenced was cultured type 1 regulatory T (Tr1) cells, either the whole culture or a sorted fraction (not recorded which). Receptor source: a human donor in good health. CDR3s include the opening cysteine and the closing phenylalanine or tryptophan. A D gene is named only where the DNA matches it firmly. Size values are once, few and many counts, or a class for expanded clones, and some rows have none.

clone_size cdr3_length j_call d_call v_call cdr3_aa cdr3_nt
few 15 TRBJ1-5 NA TRBV20-1 CSARQEQGGNQPQHF TGCAGTGCACGCCAGGAACAGGGCGGCAATCAGCCCCAGCATTTT
NA 14 TRBJ2-5 TRBD1 TRBV5-1 CASSLGTVEETQYF TGCGCCAGCAGCCTTGGGACAGTGGAAGAGACCCAGTACTTC
NA 17 TRBJ2-1 TRBD2 TRBV4-2 CASSQGVGSGMIDEQFF TGTGCCAGCAGCCAAGGAGTTGGGAGCGGGATGATCGATGAGCAGTTCTTC
NA 12 TRBJ2-1 TRBD2 TRBV20-1 CSPLAGSNEQFF TGCAGTCCCCTAGCGGGATCCAATGAGCAGTTCTTC
NA 16 TRBJ2-3 TRBD2 TRBV10-3 CAISELAGVGTDTQYF TGTGCCATCAGTGAACTAGCGGGAGTGGGCACAGATACGCAGTATTTT
NA 15 TRBJ2-7 TRBD2 TRBV7-2 CASSLVAGETYEQYF TGTGCCAGCAGCTTAGTGGCGGGAGAAACCTACGAGCAGTACTTC
NA 11 TRBJ2-5 NA TRBV30 CAWSPSETQYF TGTGCCTGGAGCCCATCGGAGACCCAGTACTTC
many 12 TRBJ2-7 NA TRBV30 CAWSASGVEQYF TGTGCCTGGAGTGCGTCTGGGGTCGAGCAGTACTTC
NA 13 TRBJ2-5 NA TRBV7-3 CASSLGNQETQYF TGTGCCAGCAGCTTAGGAAACCAAGAGACCCAGTACTTC
few 13 TRBJ2-5 NA TRBV28 CASSLPATETQYF TGTGCCAGCAGTTTACCAGCAACAGAGACCCAGTACTTC
NA 13 TRBJ1-2 TRBD1 TRBV20-1 CSARMGTESGYTF TGCAGTGCTAGAATGGGGACAGAAAGCGGCTACACCTTC
many 14 TRBJ2-5 TRBD1 TRBV10-3 CAISDSAGGETQYF TGTGCCATCAGTGATAGTGCAGGGGGAGAGACCCAGTACTTC
many 13 TRBJ1-5 NA TRBV18 CASSPGRSQPQHF TGTGCCAGCTCACCCGGTCGGTCGCAGCCCCAGCATTTT
NA 13 TRBJ2-3 NA TRBV5-5 CASSQPDTDTQYF TGTGCCAGCAGCCAACCGGACACAGATACGCAGTATTTT
few 14 TRBJ2-1 TRBD2 TRBV30 CAWSMAGELDEQFF TGTGCCTGGTCAATGGCGGGAGAATTAGATGAGCAGTTCTTC
NA 13 TRBJ2-3 NA TRBV7-2 CASSLADTDTQYF TGTGCCAGCAGCTTAGCGGACACAGATACGCAGTATTTT